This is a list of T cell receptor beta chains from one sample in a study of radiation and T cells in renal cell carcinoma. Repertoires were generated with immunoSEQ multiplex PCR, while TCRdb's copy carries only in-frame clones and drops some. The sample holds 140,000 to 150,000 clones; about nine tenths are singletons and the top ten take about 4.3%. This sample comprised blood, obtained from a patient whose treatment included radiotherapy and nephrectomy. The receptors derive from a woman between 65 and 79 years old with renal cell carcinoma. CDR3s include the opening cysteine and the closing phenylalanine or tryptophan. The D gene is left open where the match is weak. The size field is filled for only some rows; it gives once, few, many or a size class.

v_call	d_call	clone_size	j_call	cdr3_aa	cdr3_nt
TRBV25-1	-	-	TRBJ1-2	CASSWGGYDGYTF	TGTGCCAGCAGTTGGGGGGGTTATGATGGCTACACCTTC
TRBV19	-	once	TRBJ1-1	CASSIDPRSDTEAFF	TGTGCCAGTAGTATAGACCCCAGATCGGACACTGAAGCTTTCTTT
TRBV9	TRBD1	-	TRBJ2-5	CASSATGGGETQYF	TGTGCCAGCAGCGCCACAGGGGGCGGAGAGACCCAGTACTTC
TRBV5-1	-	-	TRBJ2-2	CASSIKGNTGELFF	TGCGCCAGCTCTATTAAGGGGAACACCGGGGAGCTGTTTTTT
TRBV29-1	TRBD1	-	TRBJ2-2	CSVAGTGNTGELFF	TGCAGCGTAGCCGGGACAGGGAACACCGGGGAGCTGTTTTTT
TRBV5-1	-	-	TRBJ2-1	CASSLVRAVYNEQFF	TGCGCCAGCAGCTTGGTTAGGGCAGTCTACAATGAGCAGTTCTTC
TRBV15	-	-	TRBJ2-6	CATSGGRVVGANVLTF	TGTGCCACCAGCGGGGGCCGGGTAGTGGGGGCCAACGTCCTGACTTTC
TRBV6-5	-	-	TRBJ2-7	CASSYFPRGGAYEQYF	TGTGCCAGCAGTTACTTCCCTAGAGGGGGGGCGTACGAGCAGTACTTC
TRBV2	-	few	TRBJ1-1	CARGHHTEAFF	TGTGCCAGGGGACACCACACTGAAGCTTTCTTT
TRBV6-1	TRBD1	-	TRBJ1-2	CASSLTGGERRGYTF	TGTGCCAGCAGTTTAACAGGGGGCGAAAGGCGCGGCTACACCTTC